The 23 T cell receptor beta chains below all came from one sample that was sequenced in a study of T cell repertoires in cytomegalovirus infection (dated by TCRdb to between 2019 and 2020). The treatment or condition label, read with the paper, signifies: in vitro stimulation with specific CMV peptide epitopes to enrich CMV-specific T cells. For these receptors, no antigen is known. Sequencing took place on an Illumina HiSeq 1500. TCRdb trimmed public reads at Q25 via fastp, called clones via MiXCR and kept in-frame beta chains. Rows are unified per CDR3 protein, each entry keeping the most common DNA and genes. Present in this sample are fewer than 900,000 distinct CDR3 sequences, about 29% of which were seen just once. The ten largest make up roughly 14% of the sample. The sample was cultured CD8+ T cells from PBMCs, taken from culture after CMV antigen stimulation. The receptors shown here come from a human donor in good health (CMV status not recorded). Some clones in this sample may be carry-over from other donors' samples.

Comments on this clonotype: The junction does not match germline at one end; this may be a read error. V gene TRBV7-4 combines with J gene TRBJ2-2; maybe TRBD2 (5 bases). This CDR3 is 17 amino acids long. CDR1 is SGHVT and CDR2 is SQSDAQ in the germline V gene. In DNA form, the CDR3 reads TGTGTCAGCAGCTTAGGGTACGGCCGGGAGAACACCGGGGAGCTGTTTTTT. It codes for CVSSLGYGRENTGELFF.

This chain joins TRBV6-2 or TRBV6-3 and TRBJ2-5; either TRBD1 or TRBD2 may supply D (5 bases each). Germline V lookup: CDR1 MNHEY, CDR2 SVGEGT. The germline V and J ends were trimmed by 3 bases and 1 base, with 6 bases remaining between them. The CDR3 covers 13 residues. CDR3 protein: CASSYGTQETQYF. The CDR3 DNA follows: TGTGCCAGCAGTTATGGGACCCAAGAGACCCAGTACTTC.

This clonotype was observed a handful of times. V is TRBV5-1 and J is TRBJ2-1, with D possibly being TRBD1 (5 bases). Deletions cut 4 bases from V and 4 bases from J, with 15 bases between. Per germline, CDR1 SGHRS and CDR2 YFSETQ. The CDR3 covers 15 residues. The CDR3 bases are TGCGCCAGCAGCAACCATTTTCAGGGATACAATGAGCAGTTCTTC. Translation gives CASSNHFQGYNEQFF.

The V call is TRBV29-1, the J call TRBJ2-5; D may be TRBD2 (5 bases). This CDR3 is 11 amino acids long. Germline assignment: CDR1 SQVTM and CDR2 ANQGSEA. Between the trimmed V and J ends, which lost 5 bases and 7 bases, there was a span of 11 bases. The CDR3 here is CSVKGEGTQYF. CDR3 sequence (DNA): TGCAGCGTTAAGGGAGAGGGGACCCAGTACTTC.

This clonotype occurred many times. The gene calls are TRBV6-1 and TRBJ2-1; D tentatively reads TRBD1 or TRBD2 (5 bases each). V lost 5 bases and J 4 bases, leaving 15 bases between the germline ends. This CDR3 region has 15 residues. Germline CDR1 and CDR2: MNHNS and SASEGT. CDR3 bases: TGTGCCAGCAGTTCCTACCGGGGCGGGTACAATGAGCAGTTCTTC. This encodes CASSSYRGGYNEQFF.

The chain recombines TRBV12-3 or TRBV12-4 with TRBJ2-2; TRBD1 is a possible D gene (5 bases). V was pared by 3 bases and J by 5 bases, with 13 bases between. This CDR3 is built from 15 residues. For the CDR3, the DNA is TGTGCCAGCAGTTTTGGACAACTGAGGACCGGGGAGCTGTTTTTT. Protein: CASSFGQLRTGELFF.

Note on this clonotype: Just one base apart from a much larger clone, this may be a read error. The rearrangement uses TRBV7-6 and TRBJ2-1, with a tentative D call TRBD1 (5 bases). CDR3 length: 14 residues. The germline V gene encodes CDR1 SGHVS and CDR2 FNYEAQ. Trimming took off 7 bases at V and 4 bases at J, with 14 bases between the two ends. Here the CDR3 DNA reads TGTGCCAGCAACTCATCACAGGCGTACAATGAGCAGTTCTTC. This sequence encodes CASNSSQAYNEQFF.

This clonotype occurred a few times. This chain links TRBV27 with TRBJ1-1, with D tentatively TRBD1 (5 bases). This CDR3 has 13 amino acids. V dropped 6 bases and J dropped 6 bases, with 14 bases sitting between them. Germline V gives CDR1 MNHEY, CDR2 SMNVEV (reference sequence). The CDR3 here is CASSTDSRAEAFF. The DNA of the CDR3 is TGTGCCAGCAGCACCGACAGCCGAGCTGAAGCTTTCTTT.

This chain connects TRBV29-1 to TRBJ2-7; D might be TRBD1 (6 bases). Per germline, CDR1 SQVTM and CDR2 ANQGSEA. CDR3 length: 14 residues. V shed 0 bases and J shed 5 bases, with 14 bases lying between them. The CDR3 loop reads CSVEDPGAGDEQYF. The CDR3 bases are TGCAGCGTTGAAGACCCGGGCGCAGGGGACGAGCAGTACTTC.

At least ten counts were recorded for this clonotype. The chain is built from TRBV16 and TRBJ1-1; D remains unclear. V lost 4 bases, J lost 6 bases, and 15 bases lay in between. The CDR3 consists of 14 residues. Germline CDR1 reads KGHSY; CDR2 reads FQNENV. The CDR3 loop is CASSPPTRLPEAFF. CDR3 bases: TGTGCCAGCAGCCCCCCCACTCGGCTACCTGAAGCTTTCTTT.

This chain uses TRBV5-8 with TRBJ2-7; the D gene is possibly TRBD2 (5 bases). CDR1 is SGHTS, CDR2 YDEGEE, per germline. Trimming took off 2 bases at V and 4 bases at J, with 13 bases between the two ends. The CDR3 has 14 amino acids. The CDR3 nucleotides read TGTGCCAGCAGCTTAGGGCCCCCGGGGTACGAGCAGTACTTC. It is translated as CASSLGPPGYEQYF.

This clonotype has more than one count but fewer than ten. The V and J genes are TRBV28 and TRBJ2-5, with 8 positions matching TRBD2. The germline V gene has CDR1 MDHEN and CDR2 SYDVKM. The junction had 6 bases not matched to a gene; V was cut back by 4 bases and J by 2 bases. The CDR3 consists of 15 residues. This CDR3 is CASSSLGGVQETQYF. CDR3 nucleotides: TGTGCCAGCAGTTCTCTCGGGGGGGTTCAAGAGACCCAGTACTTC.

This clonotype appeared a few times. The V and J genes are TRBV2 and TRBJ1-1; 8 bases align to TRBD1. The V segment lost 8 bases and the J segment 3 bases; nucleotides outside the gene matches: 20. The CDR3 sequence is 18 residues long. Germline V gene lookup returns CDR1 SNHLY and CDR2 FYNNEI. CDR3 in DNA: TGTGCCAGCCTCCTTAGTACGACAGGGGCGTATGGGTACACTGAAGCTTTCTTT. It yields the protein CASLLSTTGAYGYTEAFF.

This clonotype was seen a few times. The rearrangement links TRBV6-2 or TRBV6-3 to TRBJ2-2; 16 bases map to TRBD2. This CDR3 comprises 18 residues. CDR1 is MNHEY and CDR2 is SVGEGT in the germline V gene. Trimming cost V 2 bases and J 6 bases; bases outside gene matches: 6. The CDR3 is CASSYPGTSGGAAGELFF. The CDR3 DNA reads as TGTGCCAGCAGTTACCCCGGGACTAGCGGGGGGGCGGCCGGGGAGCTGTTTTTT.

This clonotype was counted between two and nine times. This chain connects TRBV7-2 to TRBJ1-3; tentatively, D is TRBD1 (5 bases). CDR3 length: 14 amino acids. CDR1 is SGHTA, CDR2 FQGNSA, per germline. The CDR3 coding sequence is TGTGCAAGCGGCACAGGATTCTCTGGAAACACCATATATTTT. Protein sequence: CASGTGFSGNTIYF. The full variable domain, rest sourced from reference TRBV7-2 and TRBJ1-3, is GAGVSQSPSNKVTEKGKDVELRCDPISGHTALYWYRQSLGQGLEFLIYFQGNSAPDKSGLPSDRFSAERTGGSVSTLTIQRTQQEDSAVYLCASGTGFSGNTIYFGEGSWLTVV.

The chain uses TRBV10-3 and TRBJ2-7; weak D call: TRBD2 (5 bases). V lost 4 bases to trimming and J lost 2 bases, with 6 bases between them. CDR3 length: 12 residues. Germline lookup yields CDR1 ENHRY and CDR2 SYGVKD. In DNA, the CDR3 is TGTGCCATCAGTGCCGGGGCCTACGAGCAGTACGTC. This codes for CAISAGAYEQYV.

This clonotype has just a few counts. The chain has TRBV24-1 and TRBJ2-1; possible D gene TRBD1, 6 bases. CDR3 length equals 18 residues. The germline V gene encodes CDR1 KGHDR and CDR2 SFDVKD. Trimming removed 0 bases at V and 0 bases at J, with 14 bases between. The chain's CDR3 is CATSDLGDTIRSYNEQFF. CDR3 sequence (DNA): TGTGCCACCAGTGATTTGGGGGACACCATTCGCTCCTACAATGAGCAGTTCTTC.

This chain connects TRBV29-1 to TRBJ2-1; possibly TRBD1 or TRBD2 for D (5 bases each). Per the germline V gene, CDR1 is SQVTM and CDR2 is ANQGSEA. Between the trimmed V and J ends, which lost 1 base and 8 bases, there was a span of 15 bases. This CDR3 region has 14 residues. The CDR3 loop reads CSVEGQGRDYEQFF. In nucleotides, the CDR3 is TGCAGCGTTGAAGGGCAGGGACGCGACTATGAGCAGTTCTTC.

This sequence joins TRBV7-3 and TRBJ2-2, with no clear D. Trimming pared 6 bases from V and 6 bases from J, leaving 11 bases between. The CDR3 consists of 13 residues. The germline gives CDR1 SGHTA, CDR2 FQGTGA. CDR3 residues: CASSPIHAGELFF. The CDR3 coding sequence is TGTGCCAGCAGTCCAATACACGCCGGGGAGCTGTTTTTT.

This clonotype was detected a few times. This chain links TRBV2 with TRBJ1-1, with unresolved D. V shed 3 bases and J shed 6 bases, with 14 bases lying between them. The CDR3 has 14 residues. The germline CDR1 and CDR2 sequences are SNHLY and FYNNEI. The CDR3 DNA reads as TGTGCCAGCAGTGAGGAGATTGGGTCGGCTGAAGCTTTCTTT. Its protein product is CASSEEIGSAEAFF.

This chain connects TRBV5-6 to TRBJ1-6, with D possibly being TRBD1 (5 bases). With 4 bases removed from V and 8 bases from J, the gap between germline ends came to 13 bases. Germline CDR1 reads SGHDT; CDR2 reads YYEEEE. The CDR3 length is 14 residues. CDR3 protein: CASSPGAKYSPLHF. The CDR3 nucleotides read TGTGCCAGCAGCCCTGGGGCAAAATATTCACCCCTCCACTTT.

This clonotype was counted ten times or more. The rearrangement links TRBV28 to TRBJ1-1; TRBD1 agrees at 7 bases. The CDR3 has 14 residues. Germline V CDR1 and CDR2: MDHEN, SYDVKM. V shed 4 bases, J shed 4 bases, and the junction held 6 bases outside the gene matches. The CDR3 DNA reads TGTGCCAGCAGTTCTACAGGGGTGGGCACTGAAGCTTTCTTT. This codes for CASSSTGVGTEAFF.

The genes are TRBV28 and TRBJ2-2; D might be TRBD1 (6 bases). V lost 10 bases and J 4 bases, leaving 13 bases between the germline ends. From germline, CDR1 is MDHEN and CDR2 SYDVKM. The CDR3 is 13 amino acids. The CDR3 DNA follows: TGTGCCACAAACAGGGATCCCACCGGGGAGCTGTTTTTT. It codes for CATNRDPTGELFF.